This T cell receptor beta chain was captured in a study of siplizumab effects on memory and regulatory T cells. V lost 2 bases, J lost 5 bases, and 13 bases lay in between. This CDR3 spans 15 amino acids. The germline CDR1 and CDR2 sequences are MNHNS and SASEGT. The protocol was immunoSEQ multiplex PCR, while the TCRdb copy is restricted to in-frame clones and leaves out a portion. The sample shows around 83,000 clones, around 89% of them seen only once. This TCR came from a human donor in good health. The chain carries TRBV6-1 and TRBJ2-1, with D maybe TRBD2 (6 bases). Sequenced sample: CD4+ T cells sorted from blood. The DNA for the CDR3 is TGTGCCAGCAGTGAATGGGGCGGGGACCACAATGAGCAGTTCTTC. Amino acids: CASSEWGGDHNEQFF.